A single sample gave rise to the 16 T cell receptor beta chains below, sequenced in a study of CD8 T cells in ankylosing spondylitis. TCRdb fed the 5' RACE reads into MiXCR, producing one record per CDR3 protein. The table shows 200,000 to 250,000 distinct CDR3 sequences, with over 30% occurring only once. What was sequenced was blood, either unsorted or a sorted T cell fraction (not recorded which). These receptors originate from a male donor with ankylosing spondylitis or in good health (not recorded which).

This clonotype was seen ten or more times. The V and J genes are TRBV6-4 and TRBJ2-2; possible D gene TRBD2, 6 bases. V shed 6 bases and J shed 4 bases, with 15 bases lying between them. CDR3 length: 15 amino acids. The V gene's germline CDR1 is MRHNA and CDR2 SNTAGT. The CDR3 spells CASSERVRGTGELFF. Here the CDR3 DNA reads TGTGCCAGCAGCGAGAGGGTGCGGGGCACCGGGGAGCTGTTTTTT.

This clonotype occurred a few times. The chain recombines TRBV20-1 with TRBJ2-2; D call uncertain. The germline V gene has CDR1 DFQATT and CDR2 SNEGSKA (reference sequence). The CDR3 consists of 14 residues. V was pared by 4 bases and J by 4 bases, with 13 bases between. In DNA, the CDR3 is TGCAGTGCTATTACCGGACCGGGCACCGGGGAGCTGTTTTTT. It specifies CSAITGPGTGELFF.

The chain carries TRBV20-1 and TRBJ2-3; 9 bases fit TRBD1. The germline CDR1 and CDR2 sequences are DFQATT and SNEGSKA (reference sequence). The CDR3 consists of 16 residues. With V trimmed by 6 bases and J by 0 bases, 10 bases remained unmatched. CDR3 amino acids: CSATTRDRVSTDTQYF. The CDR3 DNA is TGCAGTGCCACTACCCGGGACAGGGTGAGCACAGATACGCAGTATTTT.

The chain's CDR3 is CSARPGGITEAFF. The CDR3 DNA sequence: TGCAGTGCCCGGCCGGGCGGTATCACTGAAGCTTTCTTT. The chain employs TRBV20-1 and TRBJ1-1; D unresolved. Per the germline V gene, CDR1 is DFQATT and CDR2 is SNEGSKA (reference sequence). The CDR3 has 13 amino acids. The V and J ends lost 6 bases and 4 bases respectively, with 15 bases between them.

This clonotype was counted at least ten times. This rearrangement joins TRBV7-9 to TRBJ2-1, with 10 bases that match TRBD2. Germline V gene lookup returns CDR1 SEHNR and CDR2 FQNEAQ (reference sequence). Trimming cost V 5 bases and J 8 bases; bases outside gene matches: 6. CDR3 size: 14 residues. As DNA, the CDR3 is TGTGCCAGCAGCCCCGGGACTAGCGTCGATGAGCAGTTCTTC. Amino acids: CASSPGTSVDEQFF.

The chain recombines TRBV3-1 with TRBJ2-3, with a possible D match to TRBD2 (5 bases). Germline CDR1 LGHDT, CDR2 YNNKEL (reference sequence). The CDR3 is made up of 15 amino acids. The V and J ends lost 4 bases and 2 bases respectively, with 13 bases between them. CDR3 loop: CASSRLSTLTDTQYF. The CDR3 bases are TGTGCCAGCAGCCGACTATCGACTCTCACAGATACGCAGTATTTT.

The count of this clonotype is one. The chain has TRBV28 and TRBJ2-3, with D perhaps TRBD1 (5 bases). The germline V gene encodes CDR1 MDHEN and CDR2 SYDVKM. V was trimmed by 6 bases and J by 10 bases, leaving 17 bases between them. This CDR3 has 13 residues. The CDR3 nucleotides are TGTGCCAGCAGCTCAGGGTTGGTGCCCCCGCAGTATTTT. It codes for CASSSGLVPPQYF. The variable domain in full, completed from reference TRBV28 and TRBJ2-3, reads DVKVTQSSRYLVKRTGEKVFLECVQDMDHENMFWYRQDPGLGLRLIYFSYDVKMKEKGDIPEGYSVSREKKERFSLILESASTNQTSMYLCASSSGLVPPQYFGPGTRLTVL.

This sequence joins TRBV7-6 and TRBJ2-7; 7 bases are a match to TRBD1. This CDR3 is 15 amino acids long. CDR1 is SGHVS, CDR2 FNYEAQ, per germline. The V gene end was trimmed by 4 bases and the J gene end by 2 bases; junction bases not matched to a gene: 8. The CDR3 DNA reads TGTGCCAGCAGCTCAAACCCTGACAGGGCCTACGAGCAGTACTTC. Protein sequence: CASSSNPDRAYEQYF.

This chain joins TRBV5-1 and TRBJ2-7, with a tentative D call TRBD1 (6 bases). Per the germline V gene, CDR1 is SGHRS and CDR2 is YFSETQ. V was pared by 0 bases and J by 1 base, with 14 bases between. CDR3 size: 16 residues. CDR3 sequence reads: CASSLARGSTSYEQYF. DNA of the CDR3: TGCGCCAGCAGCTTGGCCAGGGGTTCCACTTCCTACGAGCAGTACTTC. The variable domain in full, with the rest retrieved from reference TRBV5-1 and TRBJ2-7, is KAGVTQTPRYLIKTRGQQVTLSCSPISGHRSVSWYQQTPGQGLQFLFEYFSETQRNKGNFPGRFSGRQFSNSRSEMNVSTLELGDSALYLCASSLARGSTSYEQYFGPGTRLTVT.

V usage is TRBV12-3 or TRBV12-4 and J usage is TRBJ1-2; D gene ambiguous. CDR3 length equals 14 residues. V lost 3 bases and J lost 0, with 8 bases in between. CDR3 DNA sequence: TGTGCCAGCAGTTTCCTCAGGACTAACTATGGCTACACCTTC. Encoded protein: CASSFLRTNYGYTF.

This sequence joins TRBV5-6 and TRBJ2-7; perhaps TRBD2 as D (5 bases). V lost 3 bases and J 7 bases, leaving 14 bases between the germline ends. CDR1 and CDR2 (germline): SGHDT, YYEEEE. This CDR3 region has 13 residues. The DNA for the CDR3 is TGTGCCAGCAGCTCCGGGAATCCGAGGGAGCAGTACTTC. It codes for CASSSGNPREQYF.

The chain uses TRBV20-1 and TRBJ2-3, with 15 positions matching TRBD2. The CDR3 spans 19 residues. Germline loops: CDR1 DFQATT, CDR2 SNEGSKA (reference sequence). V was clipped by 7 bases and J by 0 bases; unmatched bases: 14. This CDR3 is CSVAPPPGLAGGSTDTQYF. The CDR3 DNA reads as TGCAGTGTTGCCCCACCACCGGGACTAGCGGGGGGCAGCACAGATACGCAGTATTTT.

The genes are TRBV29-1 and TRBJ1-2; 10 bases fit TRBD1. The CDR3 length is 15 residues. The J segment lost 10 bases and the V segment lost 7 bases, leaving 18 bases of the junction unmatched. Per the germline V gene, CDR1 is SQVTM and CDR2 is ANQGSEA. CDR3 sequence (DNA): TGCAGCGCTACCTTGGATCCGGGACAGGGGTTCGTCTACACCTTC. Residues: CSATLDPGQGFVYTF.

V is TRBV15 and J is TRBJ2-7, with D unresolved. This CDR3 is 14 amino acids long. Between the trimmed V and J ends, which lost 0 bases and 3 bases, there was a span of 9 bases. Germline CDR1 reads LNHNV; CDR2 reads YYDKDF (reference sequence). CDR3 nucleotide sequence: TGTGCCACCAGCAGAGATAAGGGTTTCTACGAGCAGTACTTC. Its protein product is CATSRDKGFYEQYF.

The chain employs TRBV30 and TRBJ2-1; perhaps TRBD2 as D (5 bases). CDR3 length: 14 amino acids. V was trimmed by 0 bases and J by 6 bases, leaving 12 bases between them. CDR1 is GTSNPN and CDR2 is SVGIG in the germline V gene (reference sequence). The CDR3 reads CAWSVLGLSNEQFF. For the CDR3, the DNA is TGTGCCTGGAGTGTACTAGGACTTTCCAATGAGCAGTTCTTC.

This clonotype was observed a few times. The chain recombines TRBV18 with TRBJ1-2; no firm D call. The germline V gene has CDR1 KGHSH and CDR2 LQKENI. The CDR3 runs to 17 residues. Trimming shortened V by 2 bases and J by 7 bases, and 23 bases separated the two germline ends. CDR3 nucleotide sequence: TGTGCCAGCTCACCATTGGAGGATAAACGGGTCCTATCTGGCTACACCTTC. Translating it yields CASSPLEDKRVLSGYTF. Complete variable domain (other parts from reference TRBV18 and TRBJ1-2): NAGVMQNPRHLVRRRGQEARLRCSPMKGHSHVYWYRQLPEEGLKFMVYLQKENIIDESGMPKERFSAEFPKEGPSILRIQQVVRGDSAAYFCASSPLEDKRVLSGYTFGSGTRLTVV.